One T cell receptor (beta chain) is described in this entry. Patients from Seattle were sampled longitudinally, starting during active infection. In the study's own analysis: Amplifying reference gene primers gave estimates of nucleated cell counts. Repertoires were generated with immunoSEQ multiplex PCR, while TCRdb's copy carries only in-frame clones and drops some. Clone size and the V and J calls come from that table; the DNA yielded D and trimming. This table holds about 220,000 clones, 70% to 90% found once. This sample stems from a study of blood T cell repertoires in COVID-19. Whole-study context: Samples came from the United States, Italy and Spain, spanning acute and convalescent COVID-19. PBMCs, B-cell-depleted T cells, or T cells were the source of the cDNA or gDNA that made up the material.

The length of the CDR3 is 16 residues. Trimming removed 8 bases from V and 9 bases from J; junction bases left unmatched: 13. Per germline, CDR1 LNHDA and CDR2 SQIVND (reference sequence). Sequenced material: peripheral blood. This clonotype was obtained from a woman aged 70 to 79 with COVID-19, enrolled during active disease. The genes are TRBV19 and TRBJ2-2; 12 bases line up with TRBD1. CDR3 in amino acids: CASLSHRDRGLRELFF. CDR3 in DNA: TGTGCCAGTCTTTCCCACCGGGACAGGGGGCTTAGGGAGCTGTTTTTT.